Listed below are T cell receptor beta chains from one sample, sequenced in a study of shared clonotypes between healthy human individuals. The data were produced by immunoSEQ multiplex PCR, yet TCRdb's version contains in-frame clones alone and is incomplete. This table has approximately 980,000 clones, less than 85% appearing once. Sequences were obtained from memory CD4+ T cells sorted from blood. These receptors came from a man aged 18 to 35 in good health. Both conserved end residues are part of each CDR3. D genes are given only for firm matches. The listing skips clone size in some rows; elsewhere it reads once, few, many or a size class.

clone_size j_call v_call d_call cdr3_aa cdr3_nt
once TRBJ1-1 TRBV11-2 - CASSYPGNTEAFF TGTGCCAGCAGCTACCCGGGTAACACTGAAGCTTTCTTT
few TRBJ2-3 TRBV6-5 - CASSGGATSTDTQYF TGTGCCAGCAGTGGGGGGGCAACTAGCACAGATACGCAGTATTTT
- TRBJ2-7 TRBV7-8 - CASSLGKVLSSYEQYF TGTGCCAGCAGCTTAGGAAAGGTTTTAAGCTCCTACGAGCAGTACTTC
few TRBJ1-1 TRBV30 TRBD1 CAWSATDRVVEAFF TGTGCCTGGAGCGCTACGGACAGGGTTGTTGAAGCTTTCTTT
- TRBJ2-3 TRBV4-2 TRBD2 CASSQVASGGGPDTQYF TGTGCCAGCAGCCAAGTGGCTAGCGGGGGGGGGCCCGATACGCAGTATTTT
- TRBJ2-1 TRBV5-1 - CASSLDAGRNNEQFF TGCGCCAGCAGCTTGGATGCGGGGAGGAACAATGAGCAGTTCTTC
few TRBJ1-1 TRBV2 - CASLREGTTEAFF TGTGCCAGTCTAAGGGAAGGGACCACTGAAGCTTTCTTT
few TRBJ1-6 TRBV27 TRBD1 CASSFIAGGRVDNSPLHF TGTGCCAGCAGTTTTATCGCAGGGGGAAGAGTAGATAATTCACCCCTCCACTTT
- TRBJ2-7 TRBV9 - CASSRFSGAGDEQYF TGTGCCAGCAGCCGTTTTTCGGGCGCAGGCGACGAGCAGTACTTC
- TRBJ1-1 TRBV25-1 TRBD1 CASKPGTGETEAFF TGTGCCAGCAAGCCCGGGACAGGGGAGACTGAAGCTTTCTTT
- TRBJ1-3 TRBV30 - CAWGGRSSGNTIYF TGTGCCTGGGGGGGGCGAAGCTCTGGAAACACCATATATTTT
- TRBJ2-7 TRBV7-2 TRBD1 CASSLAGTGAYEQYF TGTGCCAGCAGCTTAGCCGGGACAGGGGCCTACGAGCAGTACTTC
- TRBJ1-2 TRBV7-2 - CASSLVPGALYGYTF TGTGCCAGCAGCTTAGTCCCAGGGGCCCTCTATGGCTACACCTTC
- TRBJ2-1 TRBV5-1 - CASSVSLTGNEQFF TGCGCCAGCAGCGTCTCCCTTACAGGCAATGAGCAGTTCTTC
- TRBJ2-5 TRBV28 TRBD1 CASSSSGGGETQYF TGTGCCAGCAGTTCGTCAGGGGGCGGGGAGACCCAGTACTTC
- TRBJ2-5 TRBV29-1 TRBD2 CSVSWREGETQYF TGCAGCGTTTCGTGGCGGGAGGGGGAGACCCAGTACTTC
- TRBJ2-3 TRBV30 - CAWEGGGGTDTQYF TGTGCCTGGGAGGGAGGTGGGGGCACAGATACGCAGTATTTT
many TRBJ1-2 TRBV29-1 TRBD1 CSVDPAGTGGGYTF TGCAGCGTTGATCCAGCCGGGACAGGGGGGGGCTACACCTTC
- TRBJ2-1 TRBV5-4 - CASSVQGHYNEQFF TGTGCCAGCAGCGTCCAAGGACACTACAATGAGCAGTTCTTC
- TRBJ2-5 TRBV5-4 - CASTNAGVGAEETQYF TGTGCCAGCACCAATGCAGGGGTTGGTGCGGAAGAGACCCAGTACTTC
- TRBJ2-5 TRBV6-5 TRBD2 CASRYTSGGPEETQYF TGTGCCAGCAGATACACTAGCGGGGGGCCAGAAGAGACCCAGTACTTC
- TRBJ1-1 TRBV27 - CASSIGGATTEAFF TGTGCCAGCAGCATCGGGGGGGCGACCACTGAAGCTTTCTTT
- TRBJ2-3 TRBV6-4 TRBD1 CASSRGQGGTDTQYF TGTGCCAGCAGTCGCGGACAGGGTGGGACAGATACGCAGTATTTT
- TRBJ2-5 TRBV5-1 TRBD1 CASSLGQGALSRETQYF TGCGCCAGCAGCTTGGGGCAGGGGGCCCTAAGTCGAGAGACCCAGTACTTC